Listed here are 25 T cell receptor beta chains from one sample, sequenced in a study of blood T cell repertoires in COVID-19. Here immunoSEQ multiplex PCR was the method, and the copy in TCRdb shows in-frame clones only, minus some. The sample shows about 260,000 clones, about 90% of them seen only once. The sequenced material came from peripheral blood. The receptors stem from a woman aged 45-65 years with acute or convalescent COVID-19.

The chain couples TRBV28 to TRBJ2-7, with D possibly TRBD1 on 6 matching bases. This CDR3 contains 12 residues. The V end was cut by 7 bases, the J end by 4 bases, with 11 bases between. CDR1 and CDR2 from the germline V gene are MDHEN and SYDVKM. DNA of the CDR3: TGTGCCAGCACCTCCAGGGGTTACGAGCAGTACTTC. Amino acid sequence: CASTSRGYEQYF.

Worth noting for this clone: In the same sample, other DNA sequences code for this CDR3. J is TRBJ1-4 and V is TRBV5-1; D is undetermined. Germline CDR1 is SGHRS and CDR2 is YFSETQ. V lost 4 bases and J lost 0, with 10 bases in between. The CDR3 contains 15 residues. The CDR3 sequence: CASSPTPATNEKLFF. DNA for the CDR3: TGCGCCAGCAGCCCGACACCAGCAACTAATGAAAAACTGTTTTTT.

V gene TRBV29-1 combines with J gene TRBJ1-6; tentative D call: TRBD1 (6 bases). In germline, CDR1 is SQVTM, CDR2 ANQGSEA. Trimming pared 6 bases from V and 7 bases from J, leaving 13 bases between. CDR3 length: 13 amino acids. The CDR3 protein is CSVKQGMNSPLHF. In DNA, the CDR3 is TGCAGCGTGAAACAGGGAATGAATTCACCCCTCCACTTT.

CDR3 sequence: CASSLKRRGRPQETQYF. The CDR3 DNA sequence: TGTGCCAGCAGCTTAAAGAGGCGCGGGAGGCCACAAGAGACCCAGTACTTC. The chain has TRBV5-8 and TRBJ2-5, with 8 nucleotides matching TRBD2. Losses at the gene ends were 2 bases for V and 2 bases for J; bases not matched to a gene: 11. This CDR3 is built from 17 residues. The germline V gene encodes CDR1 SGHTS and CDR2 YDEGEE.

This rearrangement joins TRBV11-3 to TRBJ2-7, with 8 nucleotides matching TRBD1. The CDR3 is 15 amino acids. J gave up 2 bases and V 5 bases, and 8 bases lay outside the gene matches. Germline CDR1 reads SGHNT; CDR2 reads YENEEA. This CDR3 is CASSRHGQGAYEQYF. CDR3 bases: TGTGCCAGCAGCCGGCACGGACAGGGCGCCTACGAGCAGTACTTC.

The V call is TRBV30, the J call TRBJ2-3; 13 bases map to TRBD2. In germline, CDR1 is GTSNPN, CDR2 SVGIG (reference sequence). This CDR3 is 19 amino acids long. With V trimmed by 0 bases and J by 5 bases, 14 bases remained unmatched. The CDR3 coding sequence is TGTGCCTGGAGTGTATACCTTGGGACTAGCGGGATAGGTGGAGATACGCAGTATTTT. It specifies CAWSVYLGTSGIGGDTQYF.

Here the CDR3 DNA reads TGCAGCACTTCCGCGGGGCTGACTAACTATGGCTACACCTTC. This translates into CSTSAGLTNYGYTF. The chain carries TRBV29-1 and TRBJ1-2; D perhaps matches TRBD1 (5 bases). The CDR3 runs 14 residues. The germline V gene encodes CDR1 SQVTM and CDR2 ANQGSEA. The ends were cut back, 8 bases at V and 0 bases at J, with 16 bases in the middle.

The genes are TRBV7-2 and TRBJ2-7, with a tentative D call TRBD2 (6 bases). The germline V and J ends were trimmed by 5 bases and 6 bases, with 23 bases remaining between them. Germline lookup yields CDR1 SGHTA and CDR2 FQGNSA. The CDR3 length is 16 residues. As DNA, the CDR3 is TGTGCCAGCAGCCCCGGGTGGGGGGAAACAGGAGGCGAGCAGTACTTC. It specifies CASSPGWGETGGEQYF. The entire variable domain, with the rest obtained from reference TRBV7-2 and TRBJ2-7, is as follows: GAGVSQSPSNKVTEKGKDVELRCDPISGHTALYWYRQSLGQGLEFLIYFQGNSAPDKSGLPSDRFSAERTGGSVSTLTIQRTQQEDSAVYLCASSPGWGETGGEQYFGPGTRLTVT.

V and J are TRBV28 and TRBJ2-7, with TRBD1 as a possible D gene (5 bases). Per the germline V gene, CDR1 is MDHEN and CDR2 is SYDVKM. CDR3 size: 15 residues. The V gene lost 6 bases and the J gene lost 0 bases, with 15 bases spanning the gap. The CDR3 region has the DNA TGTGCCAGCAGGGAGACAGCACTGAGCTCCTACGAGCAGTACTTC. Its translation is CASRETALSSYEQYF.

V is TRBV5-1 and J is TRBJ2-1, with D perhaps TRBD2 (6 bases). The CDR3 runs 16 residues. Germline lookup yields CDR1 SGHRS and CDR2 YFSETQ. Trimming left V 0 bases short and J 0 bases short, with 10 bases between. The CDR3 nucleotides read TGCGCCAGCAGCTTGGGGGGACTCCTCTCCTACAATGAGCAGTTCTTC. It yields the protein CASSLGGLLSYNEQFF.

The rearrangement uses TRBV5-1 and TRBJ2-3; D is possibly TRBD1 (6 bases). Germline CDR1 SGHRS, CDR2 YFSETQ. Trimming took 0 bases from V and 2 from J, leaving 7 bases between them. The CDR3 spans 14 residues. The DNA for the CDR3 is TGCGCCAGCAGCTTGGGACAGGTCACAGATACGCAGTATTTT. Residues: CASSLGQVTDTQYF.

The V gene is TRBV11-1, the J gene TRBJ1-6; tentatively, D is TRBD1 (5 bases). This CDR3 is built from 14 residues. From germline, CDR1 is SGHAT and CDR2 FQDESV (reference sequence). The germline V and J ends were trimmed by 2 bases and 6 bases, with 8 bases remaining between them. CDR3 in DNA: TGTGCCAGCAGCTTAAGGGACTTTAATTCACCCCTCCACTTT. Residues: CASSLRDFNSPLHF.

The J gene is TRBJ2-5, the V gene TRBV6-2 or TRBV6-3; 12 nucleotides agree with TRBD2. Germline V gene data show CDR1 as MNHEY and CDR2 as SVGEGT. The V segment lost 5 bases and the J segment 2 bases; nucleotides outside the gene matches: 6. The CDR3 is 16 amino acids. The CDR3, as DNA: TGTGCCAGCAGTCACCGACTAGCGGGAGATCAAGAGACCCAGTACTTC. Amino acids: CASSHRLAGDQETQYF.

The J gene is TRBJ1-2, the V gene TRBV5-1; D may be TRBD1 (6 bases). Germline CDR1 SGHRS, CDR2 YFSETQ. This CDR3 contains 15 residues. The V gene lost 5 bases and the J gene lost 2 bases, with 16 bases spanning the gap. CDR3 in amino acids: CASRYTTDRNYGYTF. The CDR3 coding sequence is TGCGCCAGCAGGTACACCACGGACAGAAACTATGGCTACACCTTC.

This clone was detected only a few times. The genes are TRBV2 and TRBJ1-6, with D possibly TRBD1 on 5 matching bases. The CDR3 runs 16 residues. From germline, CDR1 is SNHLY and CDR2 FYNNEI. V lost 6 bases and J lost 8, with 20 bases in between. In nucleotides, the CDR3 is TGTGCCAGCAGCCTGCGGTCGCCCAGGGTGGATTCACCCCTCCACTTT. Its translation: CASSLRSPRVDSPLHF.

This clone was seen more than once but under ten times. The chain uses TRBV29-1 and TRBJ1-1, with 7 positions matching TRBD1. V was pared by 1 base and J by 5 bases, with 4 bases of the junction left unmatched. CDR3 length: 13 amino acids. CDR1 and CDR2 from the germline V gene are SQVTM and ANQGSEA. The CDR3 region is CSVEGTGATEAFF. CDR3 sequence (DNA): TGCAGCGTTGAAGGAACAGGGGCGACTGAAGCTTTCTTT.

V usage is TRBV5-1 and J usage is TRBJ1-1; the D gene is possibly TRBD1 (5 bases). Trimming cost V 1 base and J 5 bases, with 12 bases left between them. Germline V gene data show CDR1 as SGHRS and CDR2 as YFSETQ. This CDR3 contains 14 residues. CDR3 DNA sequence: TGCGCCAGCAGCTTGTTGGGCCAGGGAACTGAAGCTTTCTTT. This gives the protein CASSLLGQGTEAFF.

The rearrangement links TRBV27 to TRBJ2-7; possibly TRBD2 for D (6 bases). The V end lost 3 bases, the J end lost 3 bases, and 15 bases lay between the germline ends. CDR3 size: 15 residues. Germline V gives CDR1 MNHEY, CDR2 SMNVEV (reference sequence). DNA for the CDR3: TGTGCCAGCAGTTTTGCTACGGGAGCGATCTACGAGCAGTACTTC. Translating gives CASSFATGAIYEQYF.

The chain is built from TRBV4-2 and TRBJ2-7; no reliable D call. Germline V gene lookup returns CDR1 LGHNA and CDR2 YNFKEQ. Trimming left V 4 bases short and J 2 bases short, with 15 bases between. The CDR3 is 15 residues long. CDR3 nucleotide sequence: TGTGCCAGCAGCCTTTCTTCTGGCGGTACCTACGAGCAGTACTTC. It encodes CASSLSSGGTYEQYF.

The chain couples TRBV30 to TRBJ1-4; 10 bases are a match to TRBD1. Germline assignment: CDR1 GTSNPN and CDR2 SVGIG (reference sequence). This CDR3 is built from 15 residues. J lost 8 bases, V lost 1 base, and 7 bases had no gene match. The CDR3: CAWSGDRGLLEKLFF. For the CDR3, the DNA is TGTGCCTGGAGTGGCGACAGGGGGCTCTTAGAAAAACTGTTTTTT.

The V and J genes are TRBV3-1 (or the pseudogene TRBV3-2) and TRBJ1-2, with 8 bases aligning to TRBD1. V shed 4 bases, J shed 4 bases, and the junction held 5 bases outside the gene matches. The CDR3 sequence is 14 residues long. Germline CDR1 and CDR2: LGHDT and YNNKEL (reference sequence). CDR3 protein: CASSPDGQGYGYTF. CDR3 DNA: TGTGCCAGCAGCCCAGACGGACAGGGCTATGGCTACACCTTC.

This chain joins TRBV12-3 or TRBV12-4 and TRBJ2-7; the D is unclear. The V and J ends lost 5 bases and 2 bases respectively, with 7 bases between them. The CDR3 length is 12 residues. CDR3 in amino acids: CASSPTAYEQYF. The CDR3, as DNA: TGTGCCAGCAGTCCAACAGCCTACGAGCAGTACTTC.

The rearrangement joins TRBV28 to TRBJ1-2; TRBD1 matches 8 bases. The V segment lost 6 bases and the J segment 1 base; nucleotides outside the gene matches: 4. Germline CDR1 and CDR2: MDHEN and SYDVKM. The CDR3 is 14 amino acids. CDR3 amino acids: CASRVDRVNYGYTF. Written as DNA, the CDR3 is TGTGCCAGCAGAGTGGACAGGGTTAACTATGGCTACACCTTC.

V gene TRBV5-1 combines with J gene TRBJ2-1; TRBD2 is a possible D gene (5 bases). In germline, CDR1 is SGHRS, CDR2 YFSETQ. This CDR3 spans 13 amino acids. The V and J ends lost 2 bases and 5 bases respectively, with 8 bases between them. Here the CDR3 reads CASSLDYHNEQFF. Here the CDR3 DNA reads TGCGCCAGCAGCTTAGACTATCACAATGAGCAGTTCTTC.

This rearrangement joins TRBV6-2 or TRBV6-3 to TRBJ1-3; no firm D call. This CDR3 spans 15 amino acids. Trimming cost V 5 bases and J 6 bases, with 17 bases left between them. Per the germline V gene, CDR1 is MNHEY and CDR2 is SVGEGT. CDR3 bases: TGTGCCAGCAGTCCGAGAGGAGGAAGAGAAAACACCATATATTTT. Amino acid sequence: CASSPRGGRENTIYF.